The 30 T cell receptor beta chains presented below share a single source sample, sequenced in a study of blood T cell repertoires in COVID-19. Assay used: immunoSEQ multiplex PCR; TCRdb lists only in-frame clones, some missing. The sample records roughly 130,000 clones, about nine tenths being singletons. Sample: peripheral blood. The receptors were gathered from a man in his forties with acute or convalescent COVID-19.

The sample holds one count of this clone. This sequence joins TRBV24-1 and TRBJ1-2; D is possibly TRBD1 (6 bases). Trimming left V 9 bases short and J 2 bases short, with 9 bases between. From germline, CDR1 is KGHDR and CDR2 SFDVKD. The CDR3 totals 12 residues. The CDR3 DNA reads TGTGCCACCCCTACAGGGAACTATGGCTACACCTTC. This translates into CATPTGNYGYTF.

Remarks on this clone: One end of the junction fails to match germline, which may point to a read error. The gene calls are TRBV4-1 and TRBJ2-1; TRBD1 might be the D (5 bases). Germline V gene sequence: CDR1 MGHRA, CDR2 YSYEKL. The CDR3 spans 13 residues. The DNA of the CDR3 is TGCGCCAGCAGACAAGGGGTAGGGGTCGAGCAGTTCTTC. It yields the protein CASRQGVGVEQFF.

This chain uses TRBV30 with TRBJ2-5, with 11 bases identical to TRBD2. The CDR3 contains 17 residues. Germline trimming cut 2 bases from V and 1 base from J; bases unmatched to any gene: 9. Germline assignment: CDR1 GTSNPN and CDR2 SVGIG (reference sequence). CDR3 DNA: TGTGCCTGGAGTACCCGACTAGCGGGGAGAGCCCAAGAGACCCAGTACTTC. Residues: CAWSTRLAGRAQETQYF.

The V and J genes are TRBV2 and TRBJ1-2; TRBD1 matches 7 bases. The CDR3 spans 13 residues. The germline gives CDR1 SNHLY, CDR2 FYNNEI. V dropped 2 bases and J dropped 6; count of bases not matched to a gene: 3. CDR3 sequence reads: CASSEHRGNGYTF. CDR3 coding DNA: TGTGCCAGCAGTGAACACAGGGGCAATGGCTACACCTTC.

J is TRBJ1-2 and V is TRBV30; D possibly corresponds to TRBD1 (5 bases). Germline V gene data show CDR1 as GTSNPN and CDR2 as SVGIG (reference sequence). The length of the CDR3 is 12 residues. DNA of the CDR3: TGTGCATCCTCCACAGGATCCCTCGGCTACACCTTC. Translation: CASSTGSLGYTF.

This chain joins TRBV12-5 and TRBJ2-4; unclear D gene. The CDR3 spans 11 residues. The V end lost 6 bases, the J end lost 5 bases, and 5 bases lay between the germline ends. In germline, CDR1 is LGHNT, CDR2 FRNRAP. The CDR3 is CASGLENIQYF. The CDR3 DNA is TGTGCTAGTGGCCTCGAAAACATTCAGTACTTC.

This chain links TRBV5-1 with TRBJ2-3; 7 bases map to TRBD2. V shed 4 bases and J 5 bases; nucleotides not matched to a gene: 10. Per germline, CDR1 SGHRS and CDR2 YFSETQ. The CDR3 loop spans 15 amino acids. CDR3 in DNA: TGCGCCAGCAGCCCCACCCTTTCGGGGGGAGATACGCAGTATTTT. This codes for CASSPTLSGGDTQYF.

The chain recombines TRBV5-1 with TRBJ2-5; TRBD2 might be the D (5 bases). V was cut by 1 base and J by 4 bases, with 14 bases left in between. Germline CDR1 and CDR2: SGHRS and YFSETQ. CDR3 length: 15 residues. CDR3: CASSLNRGGGETQYF. The CDR3 nucleotides are TGCGCCAGCAGCTTGAATAGAGGCGGAGGAGAGACCCAGTACTTC.

The V call is TRBV7-8, the J call TRBJ2-2, with unresolved D. This CDR3 spans 13 amino acids. Germline V CDR1 and CDR2: SGHVS, FQNEAQ. Deletions cut 5 bases from V and 8 bases from J, with 12 bases between. The CDR3 spells CASSVTESGELFF. In DNA form, the CDR3 reads TGTGCCAGCAGCGTGACTGAGTCGGGGGAGCTGTTTTTT.

This clone was picked up one time. The V gene is TRBV29-1, the J gene TRBJ2-2, with 8 bases lining up with TRBD2. Germline CDR1 SQVTM, CDR2 ANQGSEA. This CDR3 has 14 residues. After removal of 8 bases from V and 3 bases from J, the junction contained 8 bases not matched to a gene. The CDR3: CSSKGAGDTGELFF. In DNA, the CDR3 is TGCAGCTCAAAAGGAGCGGGGGACACCGGGGAGCTGTTTTTT.

This clone was counted between two and nine times. The chain couples TRBV5-1 to TRBJ1-2; unclear D gene. Germline values: CDR1 SGHRS, CDR2 YFSETQ. This CDR3 region has 15 residues. Trimming took off 0 bases at V and 1 base at J, with 10 bases between the two ends. The CDR3 sequence: CASSLGGDLNYGYTF. Here the CDR3 DNA reads TGCGCCAGCAGCTTGGGTGGAGATCTTAACTATGGCTACACCTTC.

This clone came up once. The CDR3 bases are TGTGCCAGCAGCGTAGACGGGACACAAACGTCCGGCTACACCTTC. Its protein is CASSVDGTQTSGYTF. The chain carries TRBV5-5 and TRBJ1-2; D might be TRBD1 (6 bases). Trimming took off 4 bases at V and 8 bases at J, with 21 bases between the two ends. The CDR3 has 15 residues. The germline gives CDR1 SGHKS, CDR2 YYEKEE (reference sequence).

The gene calls are TRBV30 and TRBJ1-5, with TRBD1 as a possible D gene (6 bases). Trimming stripped 5 bases from V and 3 bases from J, with 8 bases between. The CDR3 covers 12 residues. Per the germline V gene, CDR1 is GTSNPN and CDR2 is SVGIG (reference sequence). The CDR3: CAWGQFNQPQHF. CDR3 in DNA: TGTGCCTGGGGACAGTTCAATCAGCCCCAGCATTTT.

This sequence joins TRBV5-1 and TRBJ2-1; 9 positions agree with TRBD1. Unmatched junction bases numbered 14, after V lost 4 bases and J lost 6 bases. Germline CDR1 and CDR2: SGHRS and YFSETQ. The CDR3 sequence is 17 residues long. This chain's CDR3 is CASSLVKGTGNSNEQFF. The CDR3, as DNA: TGCGCCAGCAGCCTGGTGAAGGGGACAGGGAATAGCAATGAGCAGTTCTTC.

The CDR3 nucleotides read TGCGCCAGCAGCCTCCCCTTCCGGGGGTCGGGGACAGATACGCAGTATTTT. It translates to CASSLPFRGSGTDTQYF. The V call is TRBV5-1, the J call TRBJ2-3; D might be TRBD2 (6 bases). The V and J ends lost 4 bases and 3 bases respectively, with 21 bases between them. The CDR3 totals 17 residues. Germline values: CDR1 SGHRS, CDR2 YFSETQ.

This clone has a handful of counts. The genes are TRBV27 and TRBJ2-7; 7 nucleotides line up with TRBD1. CDR1 MNHEY and CDR2 SMNVEV come from the germline V gene (reference sequence). J was trimmed by 2 bases and V by 6 bases; bases with no gene match: 7. This CDR3 contains 14 residues. CDR3 sequence (DNA): TGTGCCAGCAGGCCACGGACAGGTGCCTACGAGCAGTACTTC. Residues: CASRPRTGAYEQYF.

The chain employs TRBV7-8 and TRBJ2-5, with a tentative D call TRBD2 (7 bases). This CDR3 is 16 amino acids long. Trimming pared 8 bases from V and 4 bases from J, leaving 23 bases between. Germline loops: CDR1 SGHVS, CDR2 FQNEAQ. The CDR3 spells CASGGGVRGAVETQYF. CDR3 bases: TGTGCCAGCGGGGGAGGCGTCCGGGGGGCCGTAGAGACCCAGTACTTC.

The chain employs TRBV5-1 and TRBJ2-3; 10 bases match TRBD2. V trimming: 2 bases; J trimming: 4 bases; junction bases outside the gene matches: 4. The CDR3 has 15 amino acids. CDR1 and CDR2 from the germline V gene are SGHRS and YFSETQ. CDR3 nucleotide sequence: TGCGCCAGCAGCTTTACTAGCGGGATCCCAGATACGCAGTATTTT. Amino acids: CASSFTSGIPDTQYF.

This sequence joins TRBV20-1 and TRBJ1-2, with D uncertain. V was clipped by 6 bases and J by 8 bases, with 13 bases between them. The CDR3 has 11 amino acids. CDR1 DFQATT and CDR2 SNEGSKA come from the germline V gene (reference sequence). CDR3 nucleotides: TGCAGTGCCCCTCCGGAGTTCGGCTACACCTTC. Encoded protein: CSAPPEFGYTF.

The chain carries TRBV4-1 and TRBJ1-4; TRBD1 aligns across 9 bases. The germline gives CDR1 MGHRA, CDR2 YSYEKL. The CDR3 is made up of 15 amino acids. The ends lost 1 base at V and 8 bases at J; junction bases unmatched: 5. CDR3 sequence reads: CASSQAGTGREKLFF. The CDR3 DNA sequence: TGCGCCAGCAGCCAAGCCGGGACAGGGAGGGAAAAACTGTTTTTT.

The chain recombines TRBV7-2 with TRBJ2-2; 9 bases fit TRBD2. Germline loops: CDR1 SGHTA, CDR2 FQGNSA. V dropped 4 bases and J dropped 3; count of bases not matched to a gene: 12. The length of the CDR3 is 18 residues. The CDR3 nucleotides are TGTGCCAGCAGCTCCTTAAGCTTAGCGGGGGATTACACCGGGGAGCTGTTTTTT. Protein sequence: CASSSLSLAGDYTGELFF.

The gene calls are TRBV6-1 and TRBJ2-7, with TRBD1 as a possible D gene (5 bases). Germline CDR1 MNHNS, CDR2 SASEGT. This CDR3 is 15 amino acids long. Trimming cost V 1 base and J 3 bases, with 13 bases left between them. CDR3 amino acids: CASSEGQGGYYEQYF. The CDR3 region has the DNA TGTGCCAGCAGTGAAGGCCAGGGTGGCTACTACGAGCAGTACTTC.

This chain connects TRBV11-3 to TRBJ2-5; TRBD1 might be the D (6 bases). The V end lost 5 bases, the J end lost 5 bases, and 15 bases lay between the germline ends. The CDR3 length is 14 residues. Looked up from germline, CDR1 is SGHNT and CDR2 is YENEEA. The CDR3 loop is CASSRGGSRETQYF. In DNA form, the CDR3 reads TGTGCCAGCAGCCGTGGGGGCAGCAGGGAGACCCAGTACTTC.

The J gene is TRBJ2-2, the V gene TRBV27, with TRBD2 as a possible D gene (6 bases). This CDR3 has 14 amino acids. Trimming pared 7 bases from V and 4 bases from J, leaving 13 bases between. Germline V lookup: CDR1 MNHEY, CDR2 SMNVEV (reference sequence). CDR3 DNA sequence: TGTGCCAGCAAGTCAGGGAGGAGCACCGGGGAGCTGTTTTTT. Its translation: CASKSGRSTGELFF.

The V call is TRBV27, the J call TRBJ1-2, with 9 bases lining up with TRBD1. Germline trimming cut 4 bases from V and 6 bases from J; bases unmatched to any gene: 15. The germline gives CDR1 MNHEY, CDR2 SMNVEV (reference sequence). The CDR3 totals 17 residues. CDR3 nucleotide sequence: TGTGCCAGCAGTTACTCGACCGGGACAGGGAGATTGCATGGCTACACCTTC. It yields the protein CASSYSTGTGRLHGYTF.

The V gene is TRBV11-2, the J gene TRBJ2-5; D might be TRBD1 (6 bases). V was trimmed by 1 base and J by 3 bases, leaving 12 bases between them. The CDR3 runs to 15 residues. CDR1 SGHAT and CDR2 FQNNGV come from the germline V gene. The CDR3 loop reads CASSLGQVTEETQYF. In DNA, the CDR3 is TGTGCCAGCAGCTTAGGACAGGTCACCGAAGAGACCCAGTACTTC.

This chain connects TRBV30 to TRBJ1-3; a possible D gene is TRBD1 (6 bases). This CDR3 has 17 amino acids. V was clipped by 8 bases and J by 0 bases, with 23 bases between them. Germline CDR1 and CDR2: GTSNPN and SVGIG (reference sequence). Here the CDR3 reads CAQSPVGQQVSGNTIYF. CDR3 sequence (DNA): TGTGCCCAATCCCCGGTAGGACAGCAAGTCTCTGGAAACACCATATATTTT.

The gene calls are TRBV7-3 and TRBJ1-5, with 8 bases aligning to TRBD1. J gave up 5 bases and V 5 bases, and 11 bases lay outside the gene matches. Germline V gene lookup returns CDR1 SGHTA and CDR2 FQGTGA. This CDR3 is 16 amino acids long. CDR3 nucleotides: TGTGCCAGCAGCGGGAGAGACAGGGGCGAGCATCAGCCCCAGCATTTT. This translates into CASSGRDRGEHQPQHF.

The chain joins TRBV3-1 (or the pseudogene TRBV3-2) to TRBJ2-5; D is uncertain. CDR3 length: 14 amino acids. Germline V lookup: CDR1 LGHDT, CDR2 YNNKEL (reference sequence). Trimming shortened V by 3 bases and J by 6 bases, and 14 bases separated the two germline ends. The CDR3 loop reads CASSQAGVVKTQYF. The CDR3, as DNA: TGTGCCAGCAGCCAGGCAGGTGTTGTAAAGACCCAGTACTTC.

The chain employs TRBV5-1 and TRBJ2-5, with a possible D match to TRBD2 (6 bases). There are 13 residues in the CDR3. V was trimmed by 4 bases and J by 1 base, leaving 8 bases between them. The germline V gene encodes CDR1 SGHRS and CDR2 YFSETQ. The CDR3 region is CASSRDFQETQYF. The CDR3 nucleotides read TGCGCCAGCAGCAGGGACTTCCAAGAGACCCAGTACTTC.